This T cell receptor beta chain comes out of a study of blood T cell repertoires in COVID-19. At the level of the study: Samples taken during acute and convalescent COVID-19 were collected in the United States, Italy and Spain. Sources were T cells, B-cell-depleted T cells, or PBMCs; the material itself was cDNA or gDNA.

CDR1 is SGHTA, CDR2 FQGNSA, per germline. This CDR3 spans 12 amino acids. V was shortened by 2 bases and J by 2 bases, with 3 bases between the two germline ends. In the original processing: Cell counts per sample came from amplifying reference gene primers. Clones were read by immunoSEQ multiplex PCR, and TCRdb kept only the in-frame ones, dropping some. From that table come the V and J calls and clone size; the DNA was used to work out D and trimming. Of 80,000 to 95,000 clones in the sample, approximately 86% are singletons; the top ten hold around 12%. The clonotype originates from a human donor in a cohort sampled during active COVID-19. The sequenced sample was peripheral blood. This chain links TRBV7-2 with TRBJ1-1; D is unclear. CDR3 DNA sequence: TGTGCCAGCAGCTTAATAAACACTGAAGCTTTCTTT. It codes for CASSLINTEAFF.